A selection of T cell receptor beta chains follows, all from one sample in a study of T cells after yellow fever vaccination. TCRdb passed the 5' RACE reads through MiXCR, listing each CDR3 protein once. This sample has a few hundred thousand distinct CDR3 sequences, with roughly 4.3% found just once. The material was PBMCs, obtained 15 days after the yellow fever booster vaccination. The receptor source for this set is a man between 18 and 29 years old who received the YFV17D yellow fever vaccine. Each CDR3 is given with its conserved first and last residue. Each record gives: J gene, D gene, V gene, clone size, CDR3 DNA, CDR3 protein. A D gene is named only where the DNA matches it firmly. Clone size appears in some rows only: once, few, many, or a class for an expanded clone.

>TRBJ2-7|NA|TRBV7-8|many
TGTGCCAGCAGCTCGGGACGTTTATACGAGCAGTACTTC
CASSSGRLYEQYF
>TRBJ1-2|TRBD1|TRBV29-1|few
TGCAGCGTAGATCGGGACAGGGGTGGTGGCTACACCTTC
CSVDRDRGGGYTF
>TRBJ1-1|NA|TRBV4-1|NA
TGCGCCAGCAGCCAGGCAGAGGAAGCTTTCTTT
CASSQAEEAFF
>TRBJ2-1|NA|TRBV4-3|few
TGCGCCAGCAGCCTGGCCCCATTGGTCAATGAGCAGTTCTTC
CASSLAPLVNEQFF
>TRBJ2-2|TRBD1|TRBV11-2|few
TGTGCCAGCAGCGGGAGAGGACAGGCCACCGGGGAGCTGTTTTTT
CASSGRGQATGELFF
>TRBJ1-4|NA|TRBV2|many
TGTGCCAGCAGTGAAACGGGGATCGTAGCGGAACTGTTTTTT
CASSETGIVAELFF
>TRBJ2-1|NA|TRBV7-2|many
TGTGCCAGCAGCTTTAGGGGGGCCGGGAATGAGCAGTTCTTC
CASSFRGAGNEQFF
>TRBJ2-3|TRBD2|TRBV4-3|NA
TGCGCCAGCAGCCAAGGGTCGGGAGGCGGGAGGTCGGTGTATACGCAGTATTTT
CASSQGSGGGRSVYTQYF
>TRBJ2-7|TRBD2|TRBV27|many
TGTGCCAGCAGTCAGCGGGGATCCTACGAGCAGTACTTC
CASSQRGSYEQYF
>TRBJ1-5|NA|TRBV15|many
TGTGCCACCAGCAAGTTCCCATTAGGTGAGCCCCAGCATTTT
CATSKFPLGEPQHF
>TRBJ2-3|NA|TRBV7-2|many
TGTGCCAGCACCGTGGAACGGGCAGGGATCCATACGCAGTATTTT
CASTVERAGIHTQYF
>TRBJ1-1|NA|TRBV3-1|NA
TGTGCCAGCAGCCAAGACCTACAGGACACTGAAGCTTTCTTT
CASSQDLQDTEAFF
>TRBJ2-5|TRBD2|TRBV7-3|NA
TGTGCCAGCAGCCCACTAGCGGGGGGGCCGTATAGTGAGACCCAGTACTTC
CASSPLAGGPYSETQYF
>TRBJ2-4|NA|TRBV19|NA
TGTGCCAGTAGTATTCGGGAGAACATTCAGTACTTC
CASSIRENIQYF
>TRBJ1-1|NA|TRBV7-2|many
TGTGCCAGCAGGTCTCCCGGGGGGGCGAGGGCTGAAGCTTTCTTT
CASRSPGGARAEAFF
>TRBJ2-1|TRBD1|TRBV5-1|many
TGCGCCAGCAGCTCGGGACAGGGGGGCTCCTACAATGAGCAGTTCTTC
CASSSGQGGSYNEQFF
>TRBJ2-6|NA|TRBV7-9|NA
TGTGCCAGCAGCCCGGGGCCGATCTCTGGGGCCAACGTCCTGACTTTC
CASSPGPISGANVLTF
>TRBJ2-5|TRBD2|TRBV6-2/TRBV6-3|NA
TGTGCCAGCAGTTTAGACCTAGCGGGGGCTTCGACCCAGTACTTC
CASSLDLAGASTQYF